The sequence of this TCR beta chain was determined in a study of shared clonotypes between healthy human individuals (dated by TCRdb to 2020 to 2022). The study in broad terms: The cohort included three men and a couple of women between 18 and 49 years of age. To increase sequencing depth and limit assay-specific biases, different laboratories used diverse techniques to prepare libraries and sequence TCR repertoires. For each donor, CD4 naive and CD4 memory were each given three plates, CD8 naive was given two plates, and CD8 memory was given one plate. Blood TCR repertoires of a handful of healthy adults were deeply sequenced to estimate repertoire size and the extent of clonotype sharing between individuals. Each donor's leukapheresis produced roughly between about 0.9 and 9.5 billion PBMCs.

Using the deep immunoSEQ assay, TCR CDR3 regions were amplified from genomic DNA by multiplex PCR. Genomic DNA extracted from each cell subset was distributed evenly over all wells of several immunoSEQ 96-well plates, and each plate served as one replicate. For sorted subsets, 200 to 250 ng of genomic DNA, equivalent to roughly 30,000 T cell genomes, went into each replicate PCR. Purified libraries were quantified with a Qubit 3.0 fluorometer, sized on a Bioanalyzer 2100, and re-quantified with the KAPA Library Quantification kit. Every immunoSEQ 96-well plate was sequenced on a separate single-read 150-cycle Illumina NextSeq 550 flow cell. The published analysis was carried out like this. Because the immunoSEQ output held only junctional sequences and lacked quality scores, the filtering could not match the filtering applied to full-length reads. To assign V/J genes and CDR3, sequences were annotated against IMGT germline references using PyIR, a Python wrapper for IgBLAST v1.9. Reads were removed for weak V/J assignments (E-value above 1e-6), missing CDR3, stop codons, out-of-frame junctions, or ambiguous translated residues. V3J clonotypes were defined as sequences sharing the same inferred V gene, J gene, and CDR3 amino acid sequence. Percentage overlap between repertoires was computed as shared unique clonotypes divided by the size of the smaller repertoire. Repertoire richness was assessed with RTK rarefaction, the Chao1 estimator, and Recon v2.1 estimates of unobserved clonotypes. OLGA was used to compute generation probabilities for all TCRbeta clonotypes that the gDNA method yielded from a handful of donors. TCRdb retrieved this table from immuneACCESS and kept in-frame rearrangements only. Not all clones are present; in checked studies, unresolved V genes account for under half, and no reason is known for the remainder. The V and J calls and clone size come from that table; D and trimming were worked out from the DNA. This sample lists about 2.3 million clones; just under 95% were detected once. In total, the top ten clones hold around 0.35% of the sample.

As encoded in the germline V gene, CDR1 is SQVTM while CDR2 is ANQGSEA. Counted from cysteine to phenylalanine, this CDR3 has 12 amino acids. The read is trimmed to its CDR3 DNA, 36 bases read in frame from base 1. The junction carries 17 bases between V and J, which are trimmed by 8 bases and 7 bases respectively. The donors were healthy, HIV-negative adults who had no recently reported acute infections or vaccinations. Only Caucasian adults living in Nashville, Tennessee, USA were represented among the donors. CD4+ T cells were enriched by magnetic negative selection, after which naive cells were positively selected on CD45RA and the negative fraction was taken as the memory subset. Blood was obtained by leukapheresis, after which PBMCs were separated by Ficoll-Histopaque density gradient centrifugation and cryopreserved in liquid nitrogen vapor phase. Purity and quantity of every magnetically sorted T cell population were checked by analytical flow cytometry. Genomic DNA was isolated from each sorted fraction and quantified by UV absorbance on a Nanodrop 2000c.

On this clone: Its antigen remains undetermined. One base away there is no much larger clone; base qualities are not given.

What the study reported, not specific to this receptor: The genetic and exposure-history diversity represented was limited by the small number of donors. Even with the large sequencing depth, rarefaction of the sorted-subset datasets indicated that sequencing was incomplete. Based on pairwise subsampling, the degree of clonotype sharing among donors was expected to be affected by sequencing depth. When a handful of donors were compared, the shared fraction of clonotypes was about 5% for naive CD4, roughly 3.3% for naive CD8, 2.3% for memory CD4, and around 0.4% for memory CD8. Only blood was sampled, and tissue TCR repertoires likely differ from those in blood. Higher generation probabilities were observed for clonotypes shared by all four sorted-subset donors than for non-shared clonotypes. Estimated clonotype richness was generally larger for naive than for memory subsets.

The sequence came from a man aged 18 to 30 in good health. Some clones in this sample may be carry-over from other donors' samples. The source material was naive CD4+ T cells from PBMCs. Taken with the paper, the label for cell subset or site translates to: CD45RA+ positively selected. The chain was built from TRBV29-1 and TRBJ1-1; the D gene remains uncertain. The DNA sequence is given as TGCAGCACTTCGGGCTCAGCGGTTGAAGCTTTCTTT. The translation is CSTSGSAVEAFF. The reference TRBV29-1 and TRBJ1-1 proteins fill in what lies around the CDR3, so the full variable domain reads SAVISQKPSRDICQRGTSLTIQCQVDSQVTMMFWYRQQPGQSLTLIATANQGSEATYESGFVIDKFPISRPNLTFSTLTVSNMSPEDSSIYLCSTSGSAVEAFFGQGTRLTVV.